The T cell receptor beta chain under discussion was sequenced for a study of T cells in localized non-small cell lung cancer. The V end lost 3 bases, the J end lost 1 base, and 7 bases lay between the germline ends. The CDR3 spans 13 residues. CDR1 SGHAT and CDR2 FQNNGV come from the germline V gene. Study-wide points: Sequencing involved a lone tumor region, leaving heterogeneity possible.

Turning to this clone: Its antigen is not identified.

Libraries were prepared by immunoSEQ multiplex PCR; TCRdb keeps only in-frame clonotypes and omits some of them. Of tens of thousands of clones listed, around nine tenths are singletons. This TCR was sampled from a man aged 40-75 years with stage II squamous cell lung carcinoma. The material was PBMCs, obtained before any cancer treatment. The chain recombines TRBV11-2 with TRBJ2-7; D is unclear. The CDR3 loop is CASSFHSSYEQYF. The CDR3 region has the DNA TGTGCCAGCAGCTTTCACTCTTCCTACGAGCAGTACTTC.